This T cell receptor beta chain was obtained from a study of shared clonotypes between healthy human individuals. Study context: For every donor, three CD4 naive, three CD4 memory, two CD8 naive and one CD8 memory plates were used.

Authors' methods: Junction-only sequences without quality scores were provided by ImmunoSEQ, so filtering was different. TCRdb's table, derived via immunoSEQ multiplex PCR, lists solely in-frame clones and lacks some. V and J calls and clone size follow that table, whereas D and trimming were derived from the DNA. The data contain nearly 2 million clones, roughly 95% of them singletons. The CDR3 contains 12 residues. V lost 0 bases, J lost 8 bases, and 8 bases lay in between. Germline assignment: CDR1 SGDLS and CDR2 YYNGEE. Naive CD8 cells lacked CD45RO, underwent positive selection for CCR7 and left out terminally differentiated effector memory CD45RA+ cells. Study-wide findings and caveats: At large depth, rarefaction still showed sorted-subset sequencing to be incomplete. A handful of donors showed sharing of about 4.8% of naive CD4 clonotypes.

Concerning this clone: Its antigen remains unidentified. Additional DNA sequences in this sample encode the identical CDR3.

The rearrangement joins TRBV9 to TRBJ1-2, with D tentatively TRBD1 (5 bases). The source of this sequence is a young man in good health. Sequenced input: naive CD8+ T cells sorted from blood. CDR3 protein: CASSVVGEGYTF. CDR3 in DNA: TGTGCCAGCAGCGTAGTGGGGGAGGGCTACACCTTC. Together with reference TRBV9 and TRBJ1-2, the CDR3 gives the full variable domain: DSGVTQTPKHLITATGQRVTLRCSPRSGDLSVYWYQQSLDQGLQFLIQYYNGEERAKGNILERFSAQQFPDLHSELNLSSLELGDSALYFCASSVVGEGYTFGSGTRLTVV.